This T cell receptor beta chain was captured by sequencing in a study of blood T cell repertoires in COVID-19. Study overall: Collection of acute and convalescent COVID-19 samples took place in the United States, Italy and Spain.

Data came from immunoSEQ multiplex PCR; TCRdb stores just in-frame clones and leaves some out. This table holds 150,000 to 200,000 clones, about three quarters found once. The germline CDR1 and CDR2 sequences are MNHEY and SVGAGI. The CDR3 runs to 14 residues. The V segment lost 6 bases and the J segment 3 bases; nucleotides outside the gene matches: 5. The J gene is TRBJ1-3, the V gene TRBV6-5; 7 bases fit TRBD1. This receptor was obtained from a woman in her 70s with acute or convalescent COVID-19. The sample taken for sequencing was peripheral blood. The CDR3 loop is CASRPGQVGNTIYF. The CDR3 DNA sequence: TGTGCCAGCAGACCCGGACAGGTTGGAAACACCATATATTTT.